The entry below describes one T cell receptor beta chain. Enrolled during active infection, Seattle patients were then followed longitudinally. This CDR3 is built from 11 residues. Trimming cost V 3 bases and J 2 bases, with 2 bases left between them. Germline loops: CDR1 MNHNS, CDR2 SASEGT. This entry belongs to a study of blood T cell repertoires in COVID-19. Whole-study context: Sites in the United States, Italy and Spain provided acute and convalescent COVID-19 samples. T cells, B-cell-depleted T cells, or PBMCs provided the cDNA or gDNA that served as material.

In the original processing: For nucleated cells, counts were estimated from reference gene primer amplification. Assay: immunoSEQ multiplex PCR; the TCRdb copy retains only in-frame clones and omits some. The DNA gave D and trimming, while V, J and clone size come from that table. This table has around 470,000 clones, roughly 87% appearing once. This TCR was sampled from a man between 18 and 29 years old with COVID-19, enrolled during active disease. The specimen sequenced was peripheral blood. V gene TRBV6-1 combines with J gene TRBJ2-7, with D uncertain. Here the CDR3 DNA reads TGTGCCAGCAGTGACGCCTACGAGCAGTACTTC. Its translation is CASSDAYEQYF.